The 10 T cell receptor beta chains in this list originate from one sample, sequenced in a study of human T cells and chemical hapten exposure. TCRdb reanalysed the RACE reads using MiXCR and keeps one entry per CDR3 protein. The sample includes roughly 34,000 distinct CDR3 sequences, about a tenth seen only once; the top ten take around 25%. Time point denoted: pre-sensitization, week 0. The treatment: therapeutic diphenylcyclopropenone sensitization with weekly scalp DPC. Unfractionated whole blood served as the source for total RNA extraction. The material sequenced was whole blood, taken in connection with sensitization to the hapten diphenylcyclopropenone (DPC). These receptor sequences come from a man aged 45 to 65 with alopecia areata. Some clones in this sample may be carry-over from other donors' samples.

In its sample, this clonotype was seen many times. CDR3 DNA: TGCAGCGTTGCTACGCGGCTACCAAACTATGGCTACACCTTC. The encoded protein is CSVATRLPNYGYTF. The chain carries TRBV29-1 and TRBJ1-2, with D hard to call. Germline CDR1 reads SQVTM; CDR2 reads ANQGSEA. This CDR3 is 14 amino acids long. Trimming removed 4 bases at V and 2 bases at J, with 14 bases between. The variable domain in full, with the rest retrieved from reference TRBV29-1 and TRBJ1-2, is SAVISQKPSRDICQRGTSLTIQCQVDSQVTMMFWYRQQPGQSLTLIATANQGSEATYESGFVIDKFPISRPNLTFSTLTVSNMSPEDSSIYLCSVATRLPNYGYTFGSGTRLTVV.

This clonotype was seen a few times. J is TRBJ2-7 and V is TRBV9, with D unresolved. The CDR3 is made up of 13 amino acids. CDR1 is SGDLS and CDR2 is YYNGEE in the germline V gene. Trimming took 0 bases from V and 4 from J, leaving 8 bases between them. CDR3 DNA sequence: TGTGCCAGCAGCGTAGGGCAGGAATACGAGCAGTACTTC. Translated, it gives CASSVGQEYEQYF.

This clonotype was counted at least ten times. This sequence joins TRBV7-8 and TRBJ2-1; D gene ambiguous. The germline gives CDR1 SGHVS, CDR2 FQNEAQ. Trimming cost V 5 bases and J 7 bases, with 21 bases left between them. The CDR3 extends over 16 amino acids. CDR3 sequence reads: CASSPRPRDLGNEQFF. CDR3 coding DNA: TGTGCCAGCAGCCCGCGCCCGCGAGACTTAGGTAATGAGCAGTTCTTC.

This chain links TRBV11-3 with TRBJ2-3, with unresolved D. The V end lost 0 bases, the J end lost 4 bases, and 11 bases lay between the germline ends. The CDR3 consists of 15 residues. In germline, CDR1 is SGHNT, CDR2 YENEEA. DNA for the CDR3: TGTGCCAGCAGCTTAGAGGGCAGGCCTCCAGATACGCAGTATTTT. It codes for CASSLEGRPPDTQYF.

This clonotype has at least ten counts. The gene calls are TRBV5-1 and TRBJ1-1; the D is unclear. The length of the CDR3 is 12 residues. V was pared by 1 base and J by 6 bases, with 7 bases between. CDR1 is SGHRS, CDR2 YFSETQ, per germline. The CDR3 sequence is CASSLQVSEAFF. CDR3 in DNA: TGCGCCAGCAGCTTGCAAGTCTCTGAAGCTTTCTTT. Full variable domain (rest looked up from reference TRBV5-1 and TRBJ1-1): KAGVTQTPRYLIKTRGQQVTLSCSPISGHRSVSWYQQTPGQGLQFLFEYFSETQRNKGNFPGRFSGRQFSNSRSEMNVSTLELGDSALYLCASSLQVSEAFFGQGTRLTVV.

This clonotype has at least ten counts. V usage is TRBV2 and J usage is TRBJ2-3; perhaps TRBD1 as D (5 bases). Germline V gene sequence: CDR1 SNHLY, CDR2 FYNNEI. Trimming took 6 bases from V and 11 from J, leaving 12 bases between them. The CDR3 has 11 residues. The CDR3, as DNA: TGTGCCAGCAGCATAGAAGGACAGCAGTATTTT. This sequence encodes CASSIEGQQYF.

This clonotype was recorded many times. The V call is TRBV10-1, the J call TRBJ2-2; TRBD1 might be the D (5 bases). V was shortened by 3 bases and J by 7 bases, with 9 bases between the two germline ends. The CDR3 is 13 residues long. Germline CDR1 reads WNHNN; CDR2 reads SYGVQD (reference sequence). CDR3 nucleotides: TGCGCCAGCAGTGATGCAGGGATCGGGGAGCTGTTTTTT. It codes for CASSDAGIGELFF.

The sample holds many counts of this clonotype. The rearrangement joins TRBV7-3 to TRBJ2-7, with 10 nucleotides matching TRBD2. The V gene's germline CDR1 is SGHTA and CDR2 FQGTGA. Trimming cost V 2 bases and J 0 bases; bases outside gene matches: 4. The CDR3 runs to 16 residues. The CDR3 sequence: CASSLYPSGSSYEQYF. The CDR3 bases are TGTGCCAGCAGCTTATATCCTAGCGGGAGCTCCTACGAGCAGTACTTC.

Ten or more counts support this clonotype. J is TRBJ1-5 and V is TRBV19, with D maybe TRBD1 (5 bases). Germline V gene lookup returns CDR1 LNHDA and CDR2 SQIVND (reference sequence). This CDR3 has 15 residues. Trimming pared 5 bases from V and 1 base from J, leaving 12 bases between. The CDR3 region has the DNA TGTGCCAGTAGTCTTGAGGGGCTAAGCAATCAGCCCCAGCATTTT. The encoded protein is CASSLEGLSNQPQHF.

This clonotype was counted at least ten times. The V gene is TRBV6-2 or TRBV6-3, the J gene TRBJ2-7; tentative D call: TRBD2 (6 bases). CDR3 length: 15 residues. Germline V gene data show CDR1 as MNHEY and CDR2 as SVGEGT. V dropped 2 bases and J dropped 5 bases, with 16 bases sitting between them. As DNA, the CDR3 is TGTGCCAGCAGTTACCCGGGGACGGGGGTCCACGAGCAGTACTTC. Protein product: CASSYPGTGVHEQYF.